This T cell receptor beta chain was obtained from a study of cytomegalovirus exposure and HLA in healthy donors. CDR3 length equals 13 residues. V was cut by 5 bases and J by 5 bases, with 14 bases left in between. Germline values: CDR1 SGHRS, CDR2 YFSETQ. General observations from the study: Immune exposure was documented only through CMV serostatus. When presence/absence was analysed, sequencing depth was taken to be roughly uniform across donors. A cluster of highly shared sequence variants was likely a sequencing artifact.

This clone has just a few counts. Its antigen is not known. It was with 60 Vbeta and 13 Jbeta primers that the PCR ran. TCRdb keeps only in-frame clones here, not all; method: immunoSEQ multiplex PCR. This table holds some 140,000 clones, 65% to 70% found once. The sequenced sample was PBMCs. This sequence originates from a human donor in good health. This chain joins TRBV5-1 and TRBJ2-7; D gene uncertain. DNA of the CDR3: TGCGCCAGCAGGGTGGAGAGGAATCACGAGCAGTACTTC. Its protein is CASRVERNHEQYF. Full variable domain (outside the CDR3, taken from reference TRBV5-1 and TRBJ2-7): KAGVTQTPRYLIKTRGQQVTLSCSPISGHRSVSWYQQTPGQGLQFLFEYFSETQRNKGNFPGRFSGRQFSNSRSEMNVSTLELGDSALYLCASRVERNHEQYFGPGTRLTVT.